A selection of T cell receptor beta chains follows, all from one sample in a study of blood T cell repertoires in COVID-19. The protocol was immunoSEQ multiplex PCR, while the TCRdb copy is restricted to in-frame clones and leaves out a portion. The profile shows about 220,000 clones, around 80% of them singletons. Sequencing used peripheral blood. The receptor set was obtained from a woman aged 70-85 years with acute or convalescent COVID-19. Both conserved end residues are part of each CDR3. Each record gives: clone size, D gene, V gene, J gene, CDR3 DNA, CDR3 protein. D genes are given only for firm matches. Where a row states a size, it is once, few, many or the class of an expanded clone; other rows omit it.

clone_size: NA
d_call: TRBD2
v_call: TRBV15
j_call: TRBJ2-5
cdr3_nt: TGTGCCACCAGCAGAGATTTGAAACTAGCGGGGGTACAAGAGACCCAGTACTTC
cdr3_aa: CATSRDLKLAGVQETQYF

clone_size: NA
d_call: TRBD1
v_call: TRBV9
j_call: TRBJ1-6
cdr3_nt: TGTGCCAGCAGCCAGGGGACAGGGGGGTCACCCCTCCACTTT
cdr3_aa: CASSQGTGGSPLHF

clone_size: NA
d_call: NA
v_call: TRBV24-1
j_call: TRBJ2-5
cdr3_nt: TGTGCCACCGGGACTGAGGTCACCCAGTACTTC
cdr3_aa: CATGTEVTQYF

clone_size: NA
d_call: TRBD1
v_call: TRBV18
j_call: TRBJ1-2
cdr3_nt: TGTGCCAGCTCACCAGCAGGGACAGACGGCTACACCTTC
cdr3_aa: CASSPAGTDGYTF

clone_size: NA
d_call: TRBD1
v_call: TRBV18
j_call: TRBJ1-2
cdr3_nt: TGTGCCAGCTCACCACTCACAGGGGAGTCTGCCTATGGCTACACCTTC
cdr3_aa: CASSPLTGESAYGYTF

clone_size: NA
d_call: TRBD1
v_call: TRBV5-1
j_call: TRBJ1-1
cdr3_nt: TGCGCCAGCAGCGATCGGACAGGGGGCGGGAGGGCTGAAGCTTTCTTT
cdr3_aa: CASSDRTGGGRAEAFF

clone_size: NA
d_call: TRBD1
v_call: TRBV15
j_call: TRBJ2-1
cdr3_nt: TGTGCCACCAACAGAGCAGGGCAGGGGGTATACAATGAGCAGTTCTTC
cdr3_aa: CATNRAGQGVYNEQFF

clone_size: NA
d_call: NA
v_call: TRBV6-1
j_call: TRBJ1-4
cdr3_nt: TGTGCCAGCAGTGCACTATCCGGGACATCTCGTGAAAAACTGTTTTTT
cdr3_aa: CASSALSGTSREKLFF

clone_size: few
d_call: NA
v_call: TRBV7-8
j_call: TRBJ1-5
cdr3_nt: TGTGCCAGCAGCTTTTTGCAGGGAAGCAATCAGCCCCAGCATTTT
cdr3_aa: CASSFLQGSNQPQHF

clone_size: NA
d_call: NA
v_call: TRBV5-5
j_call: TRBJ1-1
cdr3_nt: TGTGCCAGCAGACCACCCGGGTCGCGTACTGAAGCTTTCTTT
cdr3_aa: CASRPPGSRTEAFF

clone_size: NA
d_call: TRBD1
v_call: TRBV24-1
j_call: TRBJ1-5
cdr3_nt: TGTGCCACCAGTGACGCGGGACAGGGCAGCAATCAGCCCCAGCATTTT
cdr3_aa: CATSDAGQGSNQPQHF

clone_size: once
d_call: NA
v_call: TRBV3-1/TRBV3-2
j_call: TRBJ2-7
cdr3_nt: TGTGCCAGCAGCCAGTCCGGCGGTACTACGAGGTCGTACTTC
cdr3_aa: CASSQSGGTTRSYF

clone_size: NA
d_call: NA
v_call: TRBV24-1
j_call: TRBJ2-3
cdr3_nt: TGTGCCACCACGGGAACACGCGATGGGGGCACAGATACGCAGTATTTT
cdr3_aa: CATTGTRDGGTDTQYF

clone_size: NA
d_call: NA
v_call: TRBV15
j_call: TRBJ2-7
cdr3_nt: TGTGCCACCAGCAGCGCAGGTTTCGAGCAGTACTTC
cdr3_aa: CATSSAGFEQYF

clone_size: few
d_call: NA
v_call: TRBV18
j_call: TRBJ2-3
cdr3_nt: TGTGCCAGCTCACCAAATTTAATCACAGATACGCAGTATTTT
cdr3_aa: CASSPNLITDTQYF

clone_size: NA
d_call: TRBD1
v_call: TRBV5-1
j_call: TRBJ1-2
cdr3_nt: TGCGCCAGCAGCTTGGTAGGGGGCGATAGCTATGGCTACACCTTC
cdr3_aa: CASSLVGGDSYGYTF

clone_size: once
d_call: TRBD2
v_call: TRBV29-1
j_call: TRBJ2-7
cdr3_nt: TGCAGCGTCCTAGGGACTAGCGGGGGGGCAAGCTCCTACGAGCAGTACTTC
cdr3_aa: CSVLGTSGGASSYEQYF

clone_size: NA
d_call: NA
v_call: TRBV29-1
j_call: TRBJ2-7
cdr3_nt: TGCAGCGTTGCGACCGGGACACCCTCCTACGAGCAGTACTTC
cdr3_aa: CSVATGTPSYEQYF

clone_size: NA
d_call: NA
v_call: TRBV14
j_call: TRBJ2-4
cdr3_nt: TGTGCCAGCAGCCAAGCCAGAAACATTCAGTACTTC
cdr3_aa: CASSQARNIQYF

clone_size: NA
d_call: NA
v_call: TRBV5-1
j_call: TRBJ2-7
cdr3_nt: TGCGCCAGTACAACAGGGCAGGGTAGCTCCTACGAGCAGTACTTC
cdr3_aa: CASTTGQGSSYEQYF

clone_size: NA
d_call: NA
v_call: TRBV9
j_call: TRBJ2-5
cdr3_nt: TGTGCCAGCAGCGAGGCCCTGGGGCCAGAGACCCAGTACTTC
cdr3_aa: CASSEALGPETQYF

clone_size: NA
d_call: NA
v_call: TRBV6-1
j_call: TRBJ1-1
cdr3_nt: TGTGCCAGCAGTGAAGGGGGCACCAACACTGAAGCTTTCTTT
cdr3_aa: CASSEGGTNTEAFF

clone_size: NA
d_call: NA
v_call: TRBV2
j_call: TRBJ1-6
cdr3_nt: TGTGCCAGCAGTGAACGGGATTTAGATTCACCCCTCCACTTT
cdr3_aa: CASSERDLDSPLHF

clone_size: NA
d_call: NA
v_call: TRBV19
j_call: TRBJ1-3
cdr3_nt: TGTGCCACCGCGGGACTTCAGTCTGGAAACACCATATATTTT
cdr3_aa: CATAGLQSGNTIYF

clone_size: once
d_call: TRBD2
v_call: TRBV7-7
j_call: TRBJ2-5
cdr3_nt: TGTGCCAGCAGCTGGACTAGCGGATCAGAGACCCAGTACTTC
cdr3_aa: CASSWTSGSETQYF

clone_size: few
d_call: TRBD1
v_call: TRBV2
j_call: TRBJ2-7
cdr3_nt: TGTGCCAGCAGGGGACAGCCAACATCCTACGAGCAGTACTTC
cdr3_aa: CASRGQPTSYEQYF

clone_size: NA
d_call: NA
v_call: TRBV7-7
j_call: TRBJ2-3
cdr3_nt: TGTGCCAGCAGCTTAGAGAGGAGTGATACGCAGTATTTT
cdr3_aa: CASSLERSDTQYF

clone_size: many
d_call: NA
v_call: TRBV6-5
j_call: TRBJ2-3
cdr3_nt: TGTGCCAGCAGTTATTCGGTAGTAGATACGCAGTATTTT
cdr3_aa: CASSYSVVDTQYF

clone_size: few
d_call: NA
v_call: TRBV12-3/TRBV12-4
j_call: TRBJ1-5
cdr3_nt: TGTGCCAGCAGTTCAGGGGCGAGGCAGCCCCAGCATTTT
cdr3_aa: CASSSGARQPQHF

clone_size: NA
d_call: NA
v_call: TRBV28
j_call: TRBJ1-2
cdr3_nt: TGTGCCAGCAATAACCCCGTGGGGGGGGCCAGCTATGGCTACACCTTC
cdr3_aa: CASNNPVGGASYGYTF

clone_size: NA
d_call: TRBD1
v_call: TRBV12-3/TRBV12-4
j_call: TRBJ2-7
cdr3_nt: TGCGCCACAGGGGGACCTTTTGAAACCGAGCAGTACTTC
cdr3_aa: CATGGPFETEQYF

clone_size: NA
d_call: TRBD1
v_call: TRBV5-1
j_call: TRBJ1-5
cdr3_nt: TGCGCCAGCAGTGTGACAGGGGCGAGCAATCAGCCCCAGCATTTT
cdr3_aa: CASSVTGASNQPQHF

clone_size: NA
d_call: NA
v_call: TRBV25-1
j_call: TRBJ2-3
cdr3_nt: TGTGCCAGCAGTGGGTTGGGGGCCGGGTCAGATACGCAGTATTTT
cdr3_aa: CASSGLGAGSDTQYF

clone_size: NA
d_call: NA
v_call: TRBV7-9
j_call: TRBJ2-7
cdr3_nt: TGTGCCAGCAGCAGGGGGGAGTACGAGCAGTACTTC
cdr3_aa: CASSRGEYEQYF

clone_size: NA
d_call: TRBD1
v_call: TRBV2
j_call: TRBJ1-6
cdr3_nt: TGTGCCAGCAGTGGACAGGGTAACAATTCACCCCTCCACTTT
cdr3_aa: CASSGQGNNSPLHF

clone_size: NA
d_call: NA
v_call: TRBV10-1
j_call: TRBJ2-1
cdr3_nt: TGCGCCAGCAGTGAGGATCTCAGGGATAATGAGCAGTTCTTC
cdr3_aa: CASSEDLRDNEQFF

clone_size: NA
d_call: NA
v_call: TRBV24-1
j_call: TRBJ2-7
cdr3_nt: TGTGCCACCAGTGATACCGTGATGAGGAGCTACGAGCAGTACTTC
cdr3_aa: CATSDTVMRSYEQYF

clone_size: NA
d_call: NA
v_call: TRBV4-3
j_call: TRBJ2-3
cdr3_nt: TGCGCCAGCAGCCAAGATCTGAGGGGGGGTAGCACAGATACGCAGTATTTT
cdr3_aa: CASSQDLRGGSTDTQYF

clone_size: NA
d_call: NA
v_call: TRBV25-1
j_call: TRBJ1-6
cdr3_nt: TGTGCCAGCAGTGAAGCAGGGTACTCCTATAATTCACCCCTCCACTTT
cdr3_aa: CASSEAGYSYNSPLHF

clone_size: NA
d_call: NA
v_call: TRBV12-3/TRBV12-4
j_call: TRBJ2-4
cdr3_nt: TGTGCCAGCAGTTTCCGGCCGACTGACGTTCAGTACTTC
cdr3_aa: CASSFRPTDVQYF

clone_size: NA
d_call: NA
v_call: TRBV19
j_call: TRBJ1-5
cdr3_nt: TGTGCCAGTAGTTTTCTCAGAAGCAATCAGCCCCAGCATTTT
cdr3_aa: CASSFLRSNQPQHF

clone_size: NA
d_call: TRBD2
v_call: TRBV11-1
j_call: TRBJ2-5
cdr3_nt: TGTGCCAGCAGCTCGCGGACTAGCGGGGGGGCAGAGACCCAGTACTTC
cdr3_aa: CASSSRTSGGAETQYF

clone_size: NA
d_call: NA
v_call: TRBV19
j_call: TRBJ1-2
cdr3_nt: TGTGCCAGTAGGGGAGCCCTATCCATCTATGGCTACACCTTC
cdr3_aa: CASRGALSIYGYTF

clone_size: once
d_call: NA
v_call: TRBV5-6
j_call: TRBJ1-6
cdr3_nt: TGTGCCAGCAGCTTGCGCGGAGCCTCGTCACCCCTCCACTTT
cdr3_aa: CASSLRGASSPLHF